The T cell receptor beta chain described here comes from a study of human T cells and chemical hapten exposure. The library labeled individual cDNA molecules by adding unique molecular identifiers to them. Methods used by the authors: A per-sample median of about 96,000 TCRs was observed, with a range of 23,224 to 690,600. MiXCR was run by TCRdb on the RACE reads, yielding one entry per CDR3 protein. TCRdb, rather than the study authors, made the V and J calls. This table has about 80,000 distinct CDR3 sequences, 14% appearing once. V lost 5 bases to trimming and J lost 7 bases, with 14 bases between them. Germline CDR1 SGHVS, CDR2 FQNEAQ. This CDR3 region has 13 residues. Time point here: pre-sensitization, week 0. Documented treatment: therapeutic diphenylcyclopropenone sensitization with weekly scalp DPC. Alopecia patients deemed DPC-suitable, aged 18 to 70, excluding pregnancy.

J is TRBJ1-1 and V is TRBV7-8; D unclear. The TCR comes from a woman aged 50 to 60 with alopecia areata. Some clones in this sample may be carry-over from other donors' samples. The source was whole blood, collected in connection with sensitization to the hapten diphenylcyclopropenone (DPC). The CDR3 loop is CASSAPRVIEAFF. The CDR3, as DNA: TGTGCCAGCAGCGCGCCGCGTGTCATTGAAGCTTTCTTT.